This entry lists 17 T cell receptor beta chains sequenced from one sample in a study of cytomegalovirus exposure and HLA in healthy donors. PCR employed 60 Vbeta and 13 Jbeta primers. Profiled with immunoSEQ multiplex PCR; TCRdb holds only in-frame clones, not every one. The sample has around 140,000 clones, over 70% seen once; the top ten hold roughly 1.5%. Sequencing input: PBMCs. Receptors originate from a woman aged 18-30 years in good health and CMV-seronegative.

V usage is TRBV7-2 and J usage is TRBJ2-5; TRBD2 aligns across 9 bases. Germline V gives CDR1 SGHTA, CDR2 FQGNSA. V gave up 5 bases and J gave up 6 bases; unmatched junction bases: 10. The CDR3 is 15 residues long. The CDR3 sequence is CASSPAAGGQKTQYF. The DNA of the CDR3 is TGTGCCAGCAGCCCGGCAGCGGGAGGTCAAAAGACCCAGTACTTC.

This clone has a single count. The chain is built from TRBV30 and TRBJ1-4, with D perhaps matching TRBD1 (5 bases). Germline V gene lookup returns CDR1 GTSNPN and CDR2 SVGIG (reference sequence). V lost 7 bases to trimming and J lost 4 bases, with 13 bases between them. This CDR3 is 13 amino acids long. The CDR3 sequence is CAFSRQRNEKLFF. For the CDR3, the DNA is TGTGCCTTCTCCCGACAGCGTAATGAAAAACTGTTTTTT.

J is TRBJ2-5 and V is TRBV30, with a possible D match to TRBD1 (6 bases). With 2 bases removed from V and 5 bases from J, the gap between germline ends came to 12 bases. Germline CDR1 is GTSNPN and CDR2 is SVGIG (reference sequence). The CDR3 totals 13 residues. This CDR3 reads CAWSKGERETQYF. Here the CDR3 DNA reads TGTGCCTGGAGTAAGGGGGAGCGGGAGACCCAGTACTTC.

The rearrangement links TRBV5-6 to TRBJ1-2, with D perhaps matching TRBD1 (6 bases). The V end was cut by 2 bases, the J end by 2 bases, with 16 bases between. CDR1 and CDR2 from the germline V gene are SGHDT and YYEEEE. The CDR3 has 16 residues. Here the CDR3 DNA reads TGTGCCAGCAGCTTCAGGGGTGAAGAGGTCAACTATGGCTACACCTTC. Translating it yields CASSFRGEEVNYGYTF.

This clone was seen a handful of times. J is TRBJ2-7 and V is TRBV30; 7 bases align to TRBD2. Per the germline V gene, CDR1 is GTSNPN and CDR2 is SVGIG (reference sequence). The CDR3 has 17 residues. J lost 6 bases, V lost 0 bases, and 17 bases had no gene match. The CDR3 coding sequence is TGTGCCTGGAGTGTACAGAGGGTCTCTACGGGGGGAGGCGAGCAGTACTTC. It is translated as CAWSVQRVSTGGGEQYF. Full variable domain (rest looked up from reference TRBV30 and TRBJ2-7): SQTIHQWPATLVQPVGSPLSLECTVEGTSNPNLYWYRQAAGRGLQLLFYSVGIGQISSEVPQNLSASRPQDRQFILSSKKLLLSDSGFYLCAWSVQRVSTGGGEQYFGPGTRLTVT.

This clone is a singleton in its sample. CDR3 sequence reads: CASSSRIAGAYYEQYF. The CDR3 DNA is TGTGCCAGTAGTTCCCGGATAGCGGGGGCCTACTACGAGCAGTACTTC. V is TRBV19 and J is TRBJ2-7; 9 bases match TRBD2. J was trimmed by 3 bases and V by 5 bases; bases with no gene match: 11. Germline assignment: CDR1 LNHDA and CDR2 SQIVND (reference sequence). The CDR3 totals 16 residues.

This clone has just one count. J is TRBJ2-1 and V is TRBV2, with 11 bases aligning to TRBD1. The CDR3 extends over 14 amino acids. J was trimmed by 7 bases and V by 7 bases; bases with no gene match: 6. CDR1 is SNHLY, CDR2 FYNNEI, per germline. CDR3 sequence reads: CASNGQGARNEQFF. The DNA for the CDR3 is TGTGCCAGCAACGGACAGGGGGCGCGTAATGAGCAGTTCTTC.

On this clone itself: Compared with germline, one end of the junction differs, possibly owing to a read error. The chain recombines TRBV25-1 with TRBJ2-1; 8 nucleotides agree with TRBD2. The CDR3 consists of 14 residues. Per the germline V gene, CDR1 is MGHDK and CDR2 is SYGVNS. The CDR3 loop reads CASSGSGIYNEQFF. The CDR3 DNA sequence: TGTGCCAGCAGTGGTAGCGGGATTTACAATGAGCAATTCTTC.

This chain connects TRBV5-6 to TRBJ1-2, with 9 bases matching TRBD1. CDR3 length equals 15 residues. V lost 1 base, J lost 6 bases, and 7 bases stayed unmatched. Germline CDR1 reads SGHDT; CDR2 reads YYEEEE. Written as DNA, the CDR3 is TGTGCCAGCAGCTTGCAAGGGACAGGGCGGAATGGCTACACCTTC. It encodes CASSLQGTGRNGYTF.

V is TRBV2 and J is TRBJ2-3, with D possibly matching TRBD2 (6 bases). Germline V lookup: CDR1 SNHLY, CDR2 FYNNEI. V lost 6 bases and J 10 bases, leaving 14 bases between the germline ends. This CDR3 is 12 amino acids long. The chain's CDR3 is CASRAGFGAQYF. DNA of the CDR3: TGTGCCAGCAGGGCGGGATTCGGGGCGCAGTATTTT.

V and J are TRBV15 and TRBJ2-6; TRBD1 is a possible D gene (6 bases). The germline V gene encodes CDR1 LNHNV and CDR2 YYDKDF (reference sequence). V dropped 1 base and J dropped 3 bases, with 16 bases sitting between them. CDR3 size: 18 residues. The CDR3 DNA is TGTGCCACCAGCAGAGGCAGTACACAGGGAAGTGGGGCCAACGTCCTGACTTTC. This translates into CATSRGSTQGSGANVLTF. The whole variable domain, remainder taken from reference TRBV15 and TRBJ2-6, is DAMVIQNPRYQVTQFGKPVTLSCSQTLNHNVMYWYQQKSSQAPKLLFHYYDKDFNNEADTPDNFQSRRPNTSFCFLDIRSPGLGDTAMYLCATSRGSTQGSGANVLTFGAGSRLTVL.

The chain couples TRBV30 to TRBJ2-7; D may be TRBD1 (6 bases). The CDR3 length is 11 residues. Germline V gene sequence: CDR1 GTSNPN, CDR2 SVGIG (reference sequence). Trimming shortened V by 5 bases and J by 6 bases, and 11 bases separated the two germline ends. The CDR3 region has the DNA TGTGCCTGGGGAGAGACAGGCGAGCAGTACTTC. Its translation is CAWGETGEQYF.

This clone occurred once. The chain is built from TRBV30 and TRBJ1-1; TRBD1 matches at 7 bases. The CDR3 loop spans 13 amino acids. CDR1 is GTSNPN, CDR2 SVGIG, per germline (reference sequence). With V trimmed by 5 bases and J by 4 bases, 7 bases remained unmatched. CDR3 region: CAWQGQRRTEAFF. CDR3 DNA sequence: TGTGCCTGGCAGGGACAGCGGCGCACTGAAGCTTTCTTT.

The chain joins TRBV5-1 to TRBJ1-2; weak D call: TRBD1 (5 bases). The CDR3 totals 13 residues. Looked up from germline, CDR1 is SGHRS and CDR2 is YFSETQ. The V and J ends lost 4 bases and 3 bases respectively, with 10 bases between them. The CDR3 DNA sequence: TGCGCCAGCAGCGCAGACAGTTACTATGGCTACACCTTC. Translation gives CASSADSYYGYTF.

This clone was recorded once. This rearrangement joins TRBV29-1 to TRBJ2-1; D is possibly TRBD2 (6 bases). Germline V lookup: CDR1 SQVTM, CDR2 ANQGSEA. The CDR3 totals 14 residues. Trimming removed 7 bases from V and 4 bases from J, with 17 bases in between. The CDR3: CSDRPAGLYNEQFF. The CDR3 bases are TGCAGCGACCGTCCAGCGGGCCTATACAATGAGCAGTTCTTC.

The rearrangement uses TRBV5-6 and TRBJ1-2; 8 bases fit TRBD1. The CDR3 runs to 13 residues. CDR1 is SGHDT, CDR2 YYEEEE, per germline. V gave up 1 base and J gave up 7 bases; unmatched junction bases: 3. CDR3 in amino acids: CASSLQGARGYTF. The CDR3 DNA sequence: TGTGCCAGCAGCTTGCAGGGGGCTCGTGGCTACACCTTC.

The chain employs TRBV5-6 and TRBJ2-1; no clear D gene. Germline V CDR1 and CDR2: SGHDT, YYEEEE. CDR3 length: 15 amino acids. The germline V and J ends were trimmed by 7 bases and 3 bases, with 17 bases remaining between them. The CDR3 loop reads CASAPRGRLYNEQFF. The CDR3 nucleotides are TGTGCCAGCGCCCCCCGAGGAAGGCTCTACAATGAGCAGTTCTTC.